The 3 T cell receptor beta chains listed next were all sequenced from one sample in a study of shared clonotypes between healthy human individuals. The assay was immunoSEQ multiplex PCR, and TCRdb's table has in-frame clones only and misses some. The sample has roughly 1 million clones, around 78% seen once; the top ten hold about 0.52%. The sequenced sample was memory CD4+ T cells from PBMCs. Subset given: CD45RA-negative fraction. These receptors were collected from a man between 18 and 35 years old in good health. Some clones in this sample may be carry-over from other donors' samples.

The chain couples TRBV6-6 to TRBJ1-5, with D maybe TRBD1 (5 bases). V shed 6 bases and J shed 5 bases, with 14 bases lying between them. Looked up from germline, CDR1 is MNHNY and CDR2 is SVGAGI (reference sequence). The CDR3 is made up of 14 amino acids. CDR3 nucleotides: TGTGCCAGCAGGCCGGGACGTTGGTATCAGCCCCAGCATTTT. Translated, it gives CASRPGRWYQPQHF.

The chain employs TRBV11-2 and TRBJ2-5, with D maybe TRBD1 (6 bases). V was shortened by 0 bases and J by 1 base, with 12 bases between the two germline ends. There are 16 residues in the CDR3. The germline V gene encodes CDR1 SGHAT and CDR2 FQNNGV. Here the CDR3 reads CASSLDRGFPQETQYF. The CDR3 DNA reads as TGTGCCAGCAGCTTAGACAGGGGATTCCCCCAAGAGACCCAGTACTTC.

Notes on this clone: Other DNA sequences within the sample encode an identical CDR3. This chain uses TRBV5-1 with TRBJ2-3; D is undetermined. This CDR3 contains 14 residues. Trimming pared 0 bases from V and 0 bases from J, leaving 5 bases between. Germline values: CDR1 SGHRS, CDR2 YFSETQ. CDR3 amino acids: CASSLDASTDTQYF. The CDR3 nucleotides read TGCGCCAGCAGCTTGGACGCCAGCACAGATACGCAGTATTTT. The entire variable domain, with the rest obtained from reference TRBV5-1 and TRBJ2-3, is as follows: KAGVTQTPRYLIKTRGQQVTLSCSPISGHRSVSWYQQTPGQGLQFLFEYFSETQRNKGNFPGRFSGRQFSNSRSEMNVSTLELGDSALYLCASSLDASTDTQYFGPGTRLTVL.